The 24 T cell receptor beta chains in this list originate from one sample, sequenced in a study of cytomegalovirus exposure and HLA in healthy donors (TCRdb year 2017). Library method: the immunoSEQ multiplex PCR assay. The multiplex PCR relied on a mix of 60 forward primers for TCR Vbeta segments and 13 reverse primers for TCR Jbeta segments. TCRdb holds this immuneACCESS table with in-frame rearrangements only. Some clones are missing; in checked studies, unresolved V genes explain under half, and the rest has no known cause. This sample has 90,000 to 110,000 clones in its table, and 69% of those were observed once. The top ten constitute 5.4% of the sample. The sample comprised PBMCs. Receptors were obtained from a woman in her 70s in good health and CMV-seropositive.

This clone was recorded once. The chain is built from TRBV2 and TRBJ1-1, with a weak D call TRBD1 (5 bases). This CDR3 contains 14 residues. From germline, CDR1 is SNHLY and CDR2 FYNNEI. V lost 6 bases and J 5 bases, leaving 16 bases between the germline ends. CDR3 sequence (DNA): TGTGCCAGCAGGGGGGAGGTTTTGGGAACTGAAGCTTTCTTT. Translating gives CASRGEVLGTEAFF. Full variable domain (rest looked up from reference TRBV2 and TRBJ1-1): EPEVTQTPSHQVTQMGQEVILRCVPISNHLYFYWYRQILGQKVEFLVSFYNNEISEKSEIFDDQFSVERPDGSNFTLKIRSTKLEDSAMYFCASRGEVLGTEAFFGQGTRLTVV.

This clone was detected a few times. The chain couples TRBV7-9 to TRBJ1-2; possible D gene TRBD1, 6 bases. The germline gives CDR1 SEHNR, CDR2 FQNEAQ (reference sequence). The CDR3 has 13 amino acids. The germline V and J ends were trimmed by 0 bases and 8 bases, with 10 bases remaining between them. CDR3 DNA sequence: TGTGCCAGCAGCTTAGCGCCGGGGGGCGGCTACACCTTC. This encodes CASSLAPGGGYTF.

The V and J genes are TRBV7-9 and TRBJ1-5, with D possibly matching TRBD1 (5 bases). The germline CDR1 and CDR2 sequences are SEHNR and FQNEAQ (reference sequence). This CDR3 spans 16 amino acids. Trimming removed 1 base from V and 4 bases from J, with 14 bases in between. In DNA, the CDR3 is TGTGCCAGCAGCTTAGGGGCAGGGATAGGAAATCAGCCCCAGCATTTT. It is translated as CASSLGAGIGNQPQHF.

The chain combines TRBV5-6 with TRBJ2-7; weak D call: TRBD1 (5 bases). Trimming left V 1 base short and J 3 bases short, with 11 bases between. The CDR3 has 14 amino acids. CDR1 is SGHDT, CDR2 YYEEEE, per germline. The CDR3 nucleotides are TGTGCCAGCAGCTTGAGGGGTCAGAGCTACGAGCAGTACTTC. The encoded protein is CASSLRGQSYEQYF.

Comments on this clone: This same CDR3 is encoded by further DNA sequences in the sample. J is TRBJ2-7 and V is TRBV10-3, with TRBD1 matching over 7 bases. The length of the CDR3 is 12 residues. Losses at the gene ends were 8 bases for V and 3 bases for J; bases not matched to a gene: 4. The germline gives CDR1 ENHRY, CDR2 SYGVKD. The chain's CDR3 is CAISRDSYEQYF. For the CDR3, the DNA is TGTGCCATCTCCCGGGACAGCTACGAGCAGTACTTC.

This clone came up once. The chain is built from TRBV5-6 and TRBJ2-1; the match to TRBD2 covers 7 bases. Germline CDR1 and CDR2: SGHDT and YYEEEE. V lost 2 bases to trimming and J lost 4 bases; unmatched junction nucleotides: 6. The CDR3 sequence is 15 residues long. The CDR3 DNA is TGTGCCAGCAGCTTCAGCGGGGTCACTTACAATGAGCAGTTCTTC. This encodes CASSFSGVTYNEQFF.

CDR3 DNA: TGTGCCAGCAGCCCGCGGGGGACTAGCGGTTTCACAGATACGCAGTATTTT. Amino acids: CASSPRGTSGFTDTQYF. V is TRBV4-2 and J is TRBJ2-3, with 11 bases matching TRBD2. The CDR3 runs to 17 residues. Germline V gene sequence: CDR1 LGHNA, CDR2 YNFKEQ. Trimming removed 4 bases from V and 2 bases from J; junction bases left unmatched: 8.

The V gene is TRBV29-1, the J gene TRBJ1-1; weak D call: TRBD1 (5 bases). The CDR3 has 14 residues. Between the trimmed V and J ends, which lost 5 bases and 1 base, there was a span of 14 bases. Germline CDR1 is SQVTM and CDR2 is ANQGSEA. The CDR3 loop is CSVFPGQQNTEAFF. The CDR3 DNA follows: TGCAGCGTTTTCCCCGGACAACAGAACACTGAAGCTTTCTTT.

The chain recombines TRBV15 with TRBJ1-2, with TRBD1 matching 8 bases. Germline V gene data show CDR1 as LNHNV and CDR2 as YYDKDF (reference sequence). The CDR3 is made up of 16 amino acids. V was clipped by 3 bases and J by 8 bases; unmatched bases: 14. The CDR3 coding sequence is TGTGCCACCAGCAGGGGGGCCGGACAGGGAACGGAAGGCTACACCTTC. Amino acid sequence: CATSRGAGQGTEGYTF.

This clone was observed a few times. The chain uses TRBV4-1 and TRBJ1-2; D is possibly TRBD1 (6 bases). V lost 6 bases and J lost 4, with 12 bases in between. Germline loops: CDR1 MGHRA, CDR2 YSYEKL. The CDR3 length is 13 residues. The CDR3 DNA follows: TGCGCCAGCAGGCCATCAGGGGCCTATGGCTACACCTTC. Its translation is CASRPSGAYGYTF.

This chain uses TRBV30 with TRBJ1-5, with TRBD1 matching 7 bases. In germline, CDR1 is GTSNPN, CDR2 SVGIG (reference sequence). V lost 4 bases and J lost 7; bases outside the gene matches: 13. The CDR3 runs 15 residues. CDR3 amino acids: CAWNHRGSLLQPQHF. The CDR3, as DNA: TGTGCCTGGAACCACAGGGGTAGCTTATTGCAGCCCCAGCATTTT.

The CDR3, as DNA: TGCGCCAGCAGCTTGGGGAGCGCGGGGACCACAGATACGCAGTATTTT. Translated, it gives CASSLGSAGTTDTQYF. This rearrangement joins TRBV5-1 to TRBJ2-3; weak D call: TRBD2 (6 bases). This CDR3 spans 16 amino acids. V lost 0 bases to trimming and J lost 2 bases, with 13 bases between them. In germline, CDR1 is SGHRS, CDR2 YFSETQ. Full variable domain (outside the CDR3, taken from reference TRBV5-1 and TRBJ2-3): KAGVTQTPRYLIKTRGQQVTLSCSPISGHRSVSWYQQTPGQGLQFLFEYFSETQRNKGNFPGRFSGRQFSNSRSEMNVSTLELGDSALYLCASSLGSAGTTDTQYFGPGTRLTVL.

The CDR3 region has the DNA TGCGCCAGCAGCCCTCAGGGGATTCTGTACAATGAGCAGTTCTTC. Protein sequence: CASSPQGILYNEQFF. The chain links TRBV5-1 to TRBJ2-1, with a possible D match to TRBD1 (6 bases). Trimming cost V 4 bases and J 4 bases, with 15 bases left between them. Germline CDR1 SGHRS, CDR2 YFSETQ. The CDR3 contains 15 residues.

CDR3 coding DNA: TGTGCCTCTACGACGGCGGGACTATACGAGCAGTACTTC. Protein: CASTTAGLYEQYF. This chain connects TRBV30 to TRBJ2-7, with 7 bases that match TRBD2. The germline V gene has CDR1 GTSNPN and CDR2 SVGIG (reference sequence). The CDR3 extends over 13 amino acids. Germline trimming cut 7 bases from V and 4 bases from J; bases unmatched to any gene: 10.

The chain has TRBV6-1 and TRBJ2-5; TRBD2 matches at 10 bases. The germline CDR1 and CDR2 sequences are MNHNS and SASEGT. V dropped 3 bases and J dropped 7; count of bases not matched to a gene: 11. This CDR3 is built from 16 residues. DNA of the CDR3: TGTGCCAGCAGTGAGCTAGCGGGGGCCTCATGGGGGACCCAGTACTTC. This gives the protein CASSELAGASWGTQYF.

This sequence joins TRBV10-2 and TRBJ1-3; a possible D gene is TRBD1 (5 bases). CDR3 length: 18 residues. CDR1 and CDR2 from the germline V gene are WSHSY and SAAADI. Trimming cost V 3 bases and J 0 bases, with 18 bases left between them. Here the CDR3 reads CASSEDRYITHSGNTIYF. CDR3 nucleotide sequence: TGCGCCAGCAGTGAAGACAGATACATAACCCACTCTGGAAACACCATATATTTT.

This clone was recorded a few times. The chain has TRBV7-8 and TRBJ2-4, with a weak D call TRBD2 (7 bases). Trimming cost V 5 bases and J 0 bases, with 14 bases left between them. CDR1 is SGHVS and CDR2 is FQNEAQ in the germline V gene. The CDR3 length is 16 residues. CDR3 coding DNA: TGTGCCAGCAGCGGGGGGGACACTTTAGCCAAAAACATTCAGTACTTC. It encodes CASSGGDTLAKNIQYF.

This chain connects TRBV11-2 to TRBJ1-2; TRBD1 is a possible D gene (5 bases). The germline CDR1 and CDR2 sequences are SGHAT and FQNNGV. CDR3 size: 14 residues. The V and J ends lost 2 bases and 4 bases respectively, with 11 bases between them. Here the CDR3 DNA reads TGTGCCAGCAGCTTACGAGACAGTAGCTATGGCTACACCTTC. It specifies CASSLRDSSYGYTF.

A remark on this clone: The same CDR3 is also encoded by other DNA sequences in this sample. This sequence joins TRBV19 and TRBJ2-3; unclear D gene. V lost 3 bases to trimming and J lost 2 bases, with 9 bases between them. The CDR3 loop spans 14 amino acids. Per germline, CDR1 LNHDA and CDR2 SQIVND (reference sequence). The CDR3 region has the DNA TGTGCCAGTAGTATTGGCCAGTCCACAGATACGCAGTATTTT. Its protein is CASSIGQSTDTQYF.

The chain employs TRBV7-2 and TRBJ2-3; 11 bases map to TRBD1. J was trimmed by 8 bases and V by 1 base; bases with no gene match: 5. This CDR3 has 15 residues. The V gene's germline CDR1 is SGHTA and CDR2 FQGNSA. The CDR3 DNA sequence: TGTGCCAGCAGCTTAGGGACAGGGGGCGGGGGTACGCAGTATTTT. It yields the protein CASSLGTGGGGTQYF. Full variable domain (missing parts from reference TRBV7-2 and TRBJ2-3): GAGVSQSPSNKVTEKGKDVELRCDPISGHTALYWYRQSLGQGLEFLIYFQGNSAPDKSGLPSDRFSAERTGGSVSTLTIQRTQQEDSAVYLCASSLGTGGGGTQYFGPGTRLTVL.

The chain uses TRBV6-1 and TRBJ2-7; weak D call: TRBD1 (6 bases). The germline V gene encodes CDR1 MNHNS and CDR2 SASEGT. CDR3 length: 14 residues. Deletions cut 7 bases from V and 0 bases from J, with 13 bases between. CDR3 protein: CASTPGTSSYEQYF. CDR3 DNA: TGTGCCAGCACCCCCGGGACATCCTCCTACGAGCAGTACTTC.

The CDR3 spells CASSVGGTSGVSEQYF. In DNA, the CDR3 is TGTGCCAGCAGCGTAGGAGGGACTAGCGGGGTTAGCGAGCAGTACTTC. This chain uses TRBV9 with TRBJ2-7; 13 bases align to TRBD2. This CDR3 spans 16 amino acids. The J segment lost 6 bases and the V segment lost 0 bases, leaving 6 bases of the junction unmatched. Germline-derived CDR1 and CDR2 are SGDLS and YYNGEE.

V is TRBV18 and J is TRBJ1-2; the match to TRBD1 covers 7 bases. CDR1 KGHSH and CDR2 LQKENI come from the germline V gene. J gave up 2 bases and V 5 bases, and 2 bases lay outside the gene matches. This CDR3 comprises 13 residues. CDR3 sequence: CASSTTGNYGYTF. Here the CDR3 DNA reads TGTGCCAGCTCAACGACAGGGAACTATGGCTACACCTTC. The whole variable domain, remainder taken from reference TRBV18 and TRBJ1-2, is NAGVMQNPRHLVRRRGQEARLRCSPMKGHSHVYWYRQLPEEGLKFMVYLQKENIIDESGMPKERFSAEFPKEGPSILRIQQVVRGDSAAYFCASSTTGNYGYTFGSGTRLTVV.

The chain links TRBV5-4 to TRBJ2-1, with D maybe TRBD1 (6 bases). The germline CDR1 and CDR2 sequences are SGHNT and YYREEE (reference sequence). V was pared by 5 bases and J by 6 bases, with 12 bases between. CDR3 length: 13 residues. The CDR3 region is CASRQGQSNEQFF. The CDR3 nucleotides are TGTGCCAGCAGACAAGGACAGTCCAATGAGCAGTTCTTC.